This TCR beta chain was recovered during a study of T cells of healthy individuals. TCRdb re-called the 5' RACE reads with MiXCR, one entry per CDR3 protein. The data hold 40,000 to 60,000 distinct CDR3 sequences, with 14% to 15% observed a single time. The CDR3 loop spans 13 amino acids. Germline assignment: CDR1 SNHLY and CDR2 FYNNEI. The ends were cut back, 6 bases at V and 2 bases at J, with 8 bases in the middle. The chain uses TRBV2 and TRBJ2-1; D gene ambiguous. The sequence was obtained from a human donor in good health. Written as DNA, the CDR3 is TGTGCCAGCAGCCCGACGGCCTACAATGAGCAGTTCTTC. This codes for CASSPTAYNEQFF.